These 17 T cell receptor beta chains share one sample of origin, sequenced in a study of T cell responses to AZD1222 COVID-19 vaccine. Libraries were prepared by immunoSEQ multiplex PCR; TCRdb keeps only in-frame clonotypes and omits some of them. The data contain around 99,000 clones, about 89% of them singletons. This specimen consisted of peripheral blood, obtained on day 0 of AZD1222 vaccination. These receptors all come from an adult in good health.

The table lists this clone with a count of one. The CDR3 sequence: CAISESSGQGAYEQYF. The CDR3 nucleotides read TGTGCCATCAGTGAGTCGAGCGGACAGGGGGCTTACGAGCAGTACTTC. The V and J genes are TRBV10-3 and TRBJ2-7; 11 bases agree with TRBD1. With V trimmed by 0 bases and J by 4 bases, 5 bases remained unmatched. There are 16 residues in the CDR3. The germline CDR1 and CDR2 sequences are ENHRY and SYGVKD.

This chain connects TRBV5-1 to TRBJ2-3; 10 positions agree with TRBD2. The CDR3 is 14 amino acids. The trim removed 3 bases at V and 4 bases at J, leaving 2 bases unmatched. Germline-derived CDR1 and CDR2 are SGHRS and YFSETQ. The CDR3 loop reads CASSYLAGADTQYF. The CDR3 region has the DNA TGCGCCAGCAGCTACCTAGCGGGAGCAGATACGCAGTATTTT. The entire variable domain, with the rest obtained from reference TRBV5-1 and TRBJ2-3, is as follows: KAGVTQTPRYLIKTRGQQVTLSCSPISGHRSVSWYQQTPGQGLQFLFEYFSETQRNKGNFPGRFSGRQFSNSRSEMNVSTLELGDSALYLCASSYLAGADTQYFGPGTRLTVL.

V gene TRBV7-8 combines with J gene TRBJ2-1; unclear D gene. Germline CDR1 reads SGHVS; CDR2 reads FQNEAQ. The CDR3 is 13 amino acids. Trimming left V 5 bases short and J 5 bases short, with 10 bases between. CDR3 nucleotides: TGTGCCAGCAGCCCCTACAAGAACAATGAGCAGTTCTTC. Translation gives CASSPYKNNEQFF.

This sequence joins TRBV19 and TRBJ1-4, with a weak D call TRBD1 (6 bases). The V end was cut by 7 bases, the J end by 4 bases, with 19 bases between. Germline V gene data show CDR1 as LNHDA and CDR2 as SQIVND (reference sequence). This CDR3 spans 16 amino acids. CDR3 DNA sequence: TGTGCCAGTACCGGGAGACAGGCCGTGAGTAATGAAAAACTGTTTTTT. It translates to CASTGRQAVSNEKLFF.

The chain has TRBV6-5 and TRBJ2-4, with 7 bases that match TRBD2. Germline CDR1 is MNHEY and CDR2 is SVGAGI. The CDR3 has 15 residues. Trimming cost V 0 bases and J 4 bases; bases outside gene matches: 3. In DNA form, the CDR3 reads TGTGCCAGCAGTTACTCGAGCGGGAATAAAAACATTCAGTACTTC. This gives the protein CASSYSSGNKNIQYF.

V usage is TRBV11-2 and J usage is TRBJ1-3; 7 nucleotides match TRBD1. With V trimmed by 7 bases and J by 3 bases, 12 bases remained unmatched. Germline V lookup: CDR1 SGHAT, CDR2 FQNNGV. The CDR3 spans 16 residues. The CDR3 spells CASTLLPRGVGNTIYF. CDR3 coding DNA: TGTGCCAGCACCCTGCTGCCCAGGGGGGTTGGAAACACCATATATTTT.

J is TRBJ1-2 and V is TRBV4-3; D is unclear. Trimming shortened V by 0 bases and J by 2 bases, and 10 bases separated the two germline ends. CDR1 LGHNA and CDR2 YSLEER come from the germline V gene. This CDR3 region has 15 residues. This CDR3 reads CASSQDATLNYGYTF. DNA for the CDR3: TGCGCCAGCAGCCAAGACGCGACCTTGAACTATGGCTACACCTTC.

The V and J genes are TRBV5-4 and TRBJ1-4; 9 bases map to TRBD1. This CDR3 region has 14 residues. V lost 4 bases and J lost 5; bases outside the gene matches: 3. In germline, CDR1 is SGHNT, CDR2 YYREEE (reference sequence). CDR3 sequence (DNA): TGTGCCAGCAGCCAGACAGGGGGAAATGAAAAACTGTTTTTT. Encoded protein: CASSQTGGNEKLFF.

CDR3: CASSYSGQVSSEQYF. CDR3 nucleotide sequence: TGTGCCAGCAGTTACTCGGGGCAGGTATCATCCGAGCAGTACTTC. The chain recombines TRBV6-5 with TRBJ2-7; the D gene is possibly TRBD1 (5 bases). Per the germline V gene, CDR1 is MNHEY and CDR2 is SVGAGI. This CDR3 is 15 amino acids long. Trimming removed 0 bases from V and 6 bases from J, with 15 bases in between.

This chain joins TRBV21-1 and TRBJ1-2; the D call in the table, TRBD1, was not verified against the DNA. TRBV21-1 is reported as a pseudogene. This CDR3 has 19 residues. CDR3 sequence: CATVGNRGRLENVNYGYTF. The CDR3, as DNA: TGTGCCACCGTGGGGAACAGGGGCCGCCTGGAAAATGTTAACTATGGCTACACCTTC.

This chain joins TRBV5-1 and TRBJ2-7; 11 bases match TRBD1. The CDR3 extends over 14 amino acids. Germline values: CDR1 SGHRS, CDR2 YFSETQ. V shed 4 bases and J 3 bases; nucleotides not matched to a gene: 3. CDR3 DNA sequence: TGCGCCAGCAGCCCTGGGACAGGGGGCTACGAGCAGTACTTC. Its protein product is CASSPGTGGYEQYF.

This sequence joins TRBV7-9 and TRBJ2-7, with D possibly TRBD1 on 5 matching bases. CDR1 is SEHNR, CDR2 FQNEAQ, per germline (reference sequence). V lost 7 bases and J 3 bases, leaving 13 bases between the germline ends. This CDR3 spans 13 amino acids. The CDR3: CASTFPGLYEQYF. DNA for the CDR3: TGTGCCAGCACTTTCCCAGGGCTCTACGAGCAGTACTTC. The full variable domain, in which reference TRBV7-9 and TRBJ2-7 provide the parts outside the CDR3, is DTGVSQNPRHKITKRGQNVTFRCDPISEHNRLYWYRQTLGQGPEFLTYFQNEAQLEKSRLLSDRFSAERPKGSFSTLEIQRTEQGDSAMYLCASTFPGLYEQYFGPGTRLTVT.

The rearrangement links TRBV9 to TRBJ2-7; no reliable D call. CDR3 length: 14 residues. Trimming cost V 2 bases and J 5 bases, with 14 bases left between them. The germline V gene encodes CDR1 SGDLS and CDR2 YYNGEE. The CDR3 sequence is CASSVSWGRDEQYF. CDR3 nucleotide sequence: TGTGCCAGCAGCGTTAGCTGGGGTCGAGACGAGCAGTACTTC.

V gene TRBV7-2 combines with J gene TRBJ1-2; D is perhaps TRBD1 (5 bases). Germline CDR1 reads SGHTA; CDR2 reads FQGNSA. The ends were cut back, 5 bases at V and 4 bases at J, with 14 bases in the middle. The CDR3 covers 14 residues. CDR3 sequence: CASSPRDSGYGYTF. The CDR3, as DNA: TGTGCCAGCAGCCCCAGGGATTCGGGCTATGGCTACACCTTC.

In DNA, the CDR3 is TGTGCCAGCAGTTACCGGGCCAGGGGGAGGCAAGAGACCCAGTACTTC. It encodes CASSYRARGRQETQYF. The rearrangement uses TRBV25-1 and TRBJ2-5, with D perhaps TRBD1 (7 bases). V was cut by 5 bases and J by 2 bases, with 18 bases left in between. The CDR3 totals 16 residues. The germline gives CDR1 MGHDK, CDR2 SYGVNS.

The rearrangement uses TRBV14 and TRBJ2-1; TRBD1 matches 10 bases. The CDR3 loop spans 15 amino acids. Germline loops: CDR1 SGHDN, CDR2 FVKESK. The V segment lost 4 bases and the J segment 7 bases; nucleotides outside the gene matches: 7. The CDR3 is CASSPRDRGYNEQFF. CDR3 in DNA: TGTGCCAGCAGCCCCCGGGACAGGGGATATAATGAGCAGTTCTTC.

This clone was observed a few times. The chain carries TRBV7-3 and TRBJ2-1; D gene ambiguous. CDR1 is SGHTA, CDR2 FQGTGA, per germline. V was pared by 1 base and J by 5 bases, with 12 bases between. The CDR3 totals 15 residues. Here the CDR3 DNA reads TGTGCCAGCAGCTTAATGCGTGGCAGTAACAATGAGCAGTTCTTC. It specifies CASSLMRGSNNEQFF.